The T cell receptor beta chain described here comes from a study of T cells after yellow fever vaccination. On the study more broadly: Where fractions had low cell numbers, libraries were prepared from them with the SMART-Seq v4 Ultra Low Input RNA kit.

The study, taken as a whole, reports: Re-detected after boosting: most primary clones, 96% of CD4 and 88% of CD8. FACS-sorted repertoires might harbor abundant contaminating clonotypes from the bulk population.

A note on this clonotype: Its antigen is not known.

Generation of TCR cDNA used 5'RACE template switching (which added a universal primer site and UMIs). Via MiXCR, TCRdb re-called the 5' RACE reads, giving one row per CDR3 protein. Seen here are some 320,000 distinct CDR3 sequences, 8% to 10% observed once, and the top ten hold around 17%. The starting material was PBMCs, obtained on the day of the first yellow fever vaccination. The clonotype comes from a man younger than 35 who received the YFV17D yellow fever vaccine.

The CDR3 nucleotides read TGTGCCAGTAGCAAATGGGGCGGCAGCTCCTACGAGCAGTACTTC. It yields the protein CASSKWGGSSYEQYF. The chain carries TRBV19 and TRBJ2-7; possible D gene TRBD1, 5 bases. From germline, CDR1 is LNHDA and CDR2 SQIVND (reference sequence). V lost 6 bases and J 0 bases, leaving 15 bases between the germline ends. The CDR3 length is 15 residues.